A single sample is the source of the 25 T cell receptor beta chains below, sequenced in a study of blood T cell repertoires in COVID-19. Profiled with immunoSEQ multiplex PCR; TCRdb holds only in-frame clones, not every one. The sample has 200,000 to 250,000 clones; around 82% are singletons. Input material: peripheral blood. The origin of the receptors is a woman in her 70s with acute or convalescent COVID-19.

This chain joins TRBV15 and TRBJ2-7; possible D gene TRBD2, 6 bases. Trimming took 0 bases from V and 0 from J, leaving 12 bases between them. CDR1 and CDR2 from the germline V gene are LNHNV and YYDKDF (reference sequence). This CDR3 comprises 16 residues. This CDR3 is CATSRDRGEFSYEQYF. The CDR3 DNA is TGTGCCACCAGCAGAGATCGCGGGGAATTCTCCTACGAGCAGTACTTC.

V usage is TRBV29-1 and J usage is TRBJ2-7, with a tentative D call TRBD2 (6 bases). The CDR3 has 11 residues. Germline V CDR1 and CDR2: SQVTM, ANQGSEA. Trimming took off 5 bases at V and 4 bases at J, with 9 bases between the two ends. In nucleotides, the CDR3 is TGCAGCGTTCTCCGGGAGTACGAGCAGTACTTC. Translated: CSVLREYEQYF.

The chain combines TRBV25-1 with TRBJ1-2; D gene unclear. The CDR3 has 16 amino acids. Trimming took 1 base from V and 4 from J, leaving 16 bases between them. Germline CDR1 MGHDK, CDR2 SYGVNS. The chain's CDR3 is CASSEFRAGRSYGYTF. The CDR3 DNA is TGTGCCAGCAGTGAATTTAGAGCTGGCAGGTCCTATGGCTACACCTTC.

The CDR3 sequence is CSVEDGPGAEAFF. The CDR3 DNA reads as TGCAGCGTTGAAGATGGCCCAGGGGCTGAAGCTTTCTTT. The J gene is TRBJ1-1, the V gene TRBV29-1; TRBD1 is a possible D gene (6 bases). The CDR3 length is 13 residues. Trimming removed 0 bases at V and 6 bases at J, with 11 bases between. Germline CDR1 SQVTM, CDR2 ANQGSEA.

The chain couples TRBV9 to TRBJ2-3, with 14 bases aligning to TRBD2. The trim removed 0 bases at V and 6 bases at J, leaving 3 bases unmatched. The germline gives CDR1 SGDLS, CDR2 YYNGEE. CDR3 size: 16 residues. The CDR3 protein is CASSVETSGGVDTQYF. CDR3 coding DNA: TGTGCCAGCAGCGTAGAGACTAGCGGGGGGGTTGATACGCAGTATTTT.

The chain joins TRBV10-3 to TRBJ2-7, with TRBD1 identical over 7 bases. The CDR3 consists of 14 residues. Germline CDR1 and CDR2: ENHRY and SYGVKD. The ends lost 11 bases at V and 1 base at J; junction bases unmatched: 11. The CDR3 loop reads CAAQTGYSSYEQYF. In DNA form, the CDR3 reads TGTGCCGCCCAGACAGGGTATAGTTCCTACGAGCAGTACTTC.

As DNA, the CDR3 is TGTGCCAGCAGTTACGGCAGGGGGCCTGGGGCCAACGTCCTGACTTTC. It yields the protein CASSYGRGPGANVLTF. The chain uses TRBV6-2 or TRBV6-3 and TRBJ2-6; 8 bases match TRBD1. The CDR3 totals 16 residues. V lost 2 bases and J lost 2; bases outside the gene matches: 2. The V gene's germline CDR1 is MNHEY and CDR2 SVGEGT.

This chain links TRBV5-6 with TRBJ2-7, with D perhaps matching TRBD1 (5 bases). The CDR3 contains 15 residues. Between the trimmed V and J ends, which lost 2 bases and 0 bases, there was a span of 12 bases. The germline gives CDR1 SGHDT, CDR2 YYEEEE. The DNA for the CDR3 is TGTGCCAGCAGCTTTTCAGGCAGGGTCTCCTACGAGCAGTACTTC. Translated, it gives CASSFSGRVSYEQYF.

The chain combines TRBV19 with TRBJ1-2; tentative D call: TRBD1 (5 bases). The CDR3 is 11 residues long. CDR1 LNHDA and CDR2 SQIVND come from the germline V gene (reference sequence). The ends were cut back, 5 bases at V and 7 bases at J, with 8 bases in the middle. In DNA form, the CDR3 reads TGTGCCAGTAGTCAGGGTAGTGGCTACACCTTC. Translated, it gives CASSQGSGYTF.

V and J are TRBV5-5 and TRBJ2-7, with TRBD2 identical over 7 bases. This CDR3 spans 14 amino acids. J gave up 5 bases and V 3 bases, and 8 bases lay outside the gene matches. The germline CDR1 and CDR2 sequences are SGHKS and YYEKEE (reference sequence). The CDR3, as DNA: TGTGCCAGCAGCTCTCGCACGGGGGGTGACGAGCAGTACTTC. Protein sequence: CASSSRTGGDEQYF.

As concerns this clone: At one of its ends the junction is not consistent with the germline gene, which may arise from a read error. Additional DNA sequences in this sample encode the identical CDR3. This chain connects TRBV9 to TRBJ1-1, with 7 bases that match TRBD1. CDR3 length equals 16 residues. Germline CDR1 reads SGDLS; CDR2 reads YYNGEE. The CDR3 sequence is CASSVGDRSMNTEAFF. CDR3 bases: TGTGCCAGCAGCGTTGGGGACAGATCGATGAACACTGAGGCTTTCTTT.

The rearrangement uses TRBV4-3 and TRBJ2-3; 9 bases fit TRBD1. The CDR3 spans 16 residues. The ends lost 0 bases at V and 3 bases at J; junction bases unmatched: 4. Per the germline V gene, CDR1 is LGHNA and CDR2 is YSLEER. CDR3 sequence (DNA): TGCGCCAGCAGCCAAGATAGGACAGGGGTGACAGATACGCAGTATTTT. It specifies CASSQDRTGVTDTQYF.

The genes are TRBV14 and TRBJ2-3, with 7 bases matching TRBD2. The germline V gene has CDR1 SGHDN and CDR2 FVKESK. This CDR3 comprises 16 residues. The trim removed 4 bases at V and 6 bases at J, leaving 13 bases unmatched. The CDR3 region has the DNA TGTGCCAGCAGCCTTCCAGGGACTACCTTTGCGGATACGCAGTATTTT. Protein product: CASSLPGTTFADTQYF.

The CDR3, as DNA: TGTGCCACCTCCTTGAGTAGTCTGGGCACAGATACGCAGTATTTT. Protein: CATSLSSLGTDTQYF. This chain joins TRBV18 and TRBJ2-3, with D hard to call. This CDR3 spans 15 amino acids. Germline V gives CDR1 KGHSH, CDR2 LQKENI. Trimming removed 10 bases from V and 1 base from J, with 18 bases in between. Using reference TRBV18 and TRBJ2-3 for the parts outside the CDR3, the full variable domain is NAGVMQNPRHLVRRRGQEARLRCSPMKGHSHVYWYRQLPEEGLKFMVYLQKENIIDESGMPKERFSAEFPKEGPSILRIQQVVRGDSAAYFCATSLSSLGTDTQYFGPGTRLTVL.

The chain combines TRBV4-2 with TRBJ2-1; no firm D call. Germline lookup yields CDR1 LGHNA and CDR2 YNFKEQ. The V end lost 0 bases, the J end lost 3 bases, and 6 bases lay between the germline ends. The length of the CDR3 is 14 residues. In DNA form, the CDR3 reads TGTGCCAGCAGCCAAGATCCTAGCTACAATGAGCAGTTCTTC. Its protein is CASSQDPSYNEQFF.

V usage is TRBV14 and J usage is TRBJ2-7; D is possibly TRBD1 (6 bases). Germline V gene sequence: CDR1 SGHDN, CDR2 FVKESK. V was pared by 4 bases and J by 6 bases, with 13 bases between. The CDR3 has 13 amino acids. This chain's CDR3 is CASSPRGLGEQYF. Here the CDR3 DNA reads TGTGCCAGCAGCCCCAGGGGCCTCGGCGAGCAGTACTTC. Variable domain in full (rest from reference TRBV14 and TRBJ2-7): EAGVTQFPSHSVIEKGQTVTLRCDPISGHDNLYWYRRVMGKEIKFLLHFVKESKQDESGMPNNRFLAERTGGTYSTLKVQPAELEDSGVYFCASSPRGLGEQYFGPGTRLTVT.

The chain couples TRBV27 to TRBJ1-2; perhaps TRBD1 as D (5 bases). Trimming took 6 bases from V and 4 from J, leaving 18 bases between them. CDR3 length equals 15 residues. CDR1 and CDR2 from the germline V gene are MNHEY and SMNVEV (reference sequence). The CDR3 sequence is CASSPGRGFPYGYTF. The CDR3 region has the DNA TGTGCCAGCAGCCCCGGACGGGGGTTTCCCTATGGCTACACCTTC.

The V and J genes are TRBV4-3 and TRBJ2-5; maybe TRBD2 (5 bases). Germline assignment: CDR1 LGHNA and CDR2 YSLEER. Trimming removed 1 base at V and 1 base at J, with 7 bases between. The CDR3 contains 14 residues. CDR3 loop: CASSQGGLQETQYF. CDR3 in DNA: TGCGCCAGCAGCCAAGGAGGGCTCCAAGAGACCCAGTACTTC.

The V and J genes are TRBV6-5 and TRBJ2-1; 10 nucleotides agree with TRBD2. The CDR3 covers 15 residues. CDR1 is MNHEY, CDR2 SVGAGI, per germline. The J segment lost 5 bases and the V segment lost 4 bases, leaving 5 bases of the junction unmatched. The DNA of the CDR3 is TGTGCCAGCAGTTTAGTAGCGGGGGGAAACAATGAGCAGTTCTTC. This translates into CASSLVAGGNNEQFF.

This chain connects TRBV5-1 to TRBJ1-1, with 7 nucleotides matching TRBD1. J lost 4 bases, V lost 3 bases, and 6 bases had no gene match. Germline V gene sequence: CDR1 SGHRS, CDR2 YFSETQ. The CDR3 spans 14 residues. The CDR3 region is CASSWGQHFTEAFF. The DNA for the CDR3 is TGCGCCAGCAGCTGGGGACAGCACTTCACTGAAGCTTTCTTT.

This clone was seen only once. The gene calls are TRBV6-5 and TRBJ2-7; 12 bases line up with TRBD2. CDR3 length: 14 amino acids. The germline gives CDR1 MNHEY, CDR2 SVGAGI. Trimming removed 6 bases from V and 3 bases from J; junction bases left unmatched: 3. The CDR3 DNA sequence: TGTGCCAGCAGCCAGACTAGCGGGGGCTACGAGCAGTACGTC. It codes for CASSQTSGGYEQYV.

This clone came up once. The genes are TRBV6-5 and TRBJ1-3; D is uncertain. This CDR3 has 15 amino acids. CDR1 is MNHEY and CDR2 is SVGAGI in the germline V gene. Trimming pared 8 bases from V and 10 bases from J, leaving 24 bases between. CDR3 nucleotide sequence: TGTGCCAGCGCCCTTAGCACCGGGGTTCAAGGGACCATATATTTT. Translated, it gives CASALSTGVQGTIYF.

The chain couples TRBV30 to TRBJ1-6; TRBD1 agrees at 11 bases. CDR3 length: 12 amino acids. V dropped 8 bases and J dropped 6; count of bases not matched to a gene: 0. CDR1 and CDR2 from the germline V gene are GTSNPN and SVGIG (reference sequence). CDR3 protein: CAGTGGNSPLHF. CDR3 DNA: TGTGCCGGGACAGGGGGTAATTCACCCCTCCACTTT.

This clone appeared a single time. J is TRBJ1-2 and V is TRBV18; 8 positions agree with TRBD1. The length of the CDR3 is 14 residues. The V gene's germline CDR1 is KGHSH and CDR2 LQKENI. The ends lost 4 bases at V and 3 bases at J; junction bases unmatched: 4. CDR3: CASSLIQGDYGYTF. The DNA of the CDR3 is TGTGCCAGCTCACTGATACAGGGGGACTATGGCTACACCTTC.

This CDR3 is CASSSGQERGEQYV. DNA of the CDR3: TGTGCCAGCAGTTCCGGACAGGAGCGAGGCGAGCAGTACGTC. The rearrangement uses TRBV6-1 and TRBJ2-7, with 7 bases matching TRBD1. The ends lost 5 bases at V and 6 bases at J; junction bases unmatched: 10. The CDR3 spans 14 residues. Looked up from germline, CDR1 is MNHNS and CDR2 is SASEGT.